The 25 T cell receptor beta chains below come from one sample, sequenced in a study of T-cell reconstitution after alpha-beta-depleted transplantation in children. A library of TCRbeta sequences, prepared with unique molecular identifiers, was generated. TCRdb redid the calling of the PCR reads with MiXCR, one entry per CDR3 protein. The table shows about 580,000 distinct CDR3 sequences, with 23% occurring only once. This specimen was PBMCs, mostly from graft donor cells, taken 360 days after TCRalphabeta/CD19-depleted stem cell transplant. All receptors come from a boy younger than two who had a stem cell transplant for acute myeloid leukemia, so the T cells may come from the graft donor.

This rearrangement joins TRBV5-6 to TRBJ1-1; D is perhaps TRBD1 (6 bases). The germline gives CDR1 SGHDT, CDR2 YYEEEE. This CDR3 spans 13 amino acids. The V end was cut by 3 bases, the J end by 7 bases, with 13 bases between. The CDR3 loop is CASSSHRQVEAFF. For the CDR3, the DNA is TGTGCCAGCAGCTCGCACCGACAGGTTGAAGCTTTCTTT.

This clonotype turned up a few times. The V call is TRBV5-5, the J call TRBJ1-2; 12 nucleotides agree with TRBD1. The CDR3 has 16 residues. With 0 bases clipped from V and 4 bases from J, the junction kept 4 bases outside the gene matches. Germline V gene sequence: CDR1 SGHKS, CDR2 YYEKEE (reference sequence). CDR3 bases: TGTGCCAGCAGCTTGGCCGGGACAGGGGGCCGCTATGGCTACACCTTC. This gives the protein CASSLAGTGGRYGYTF. Full variable domain (remainder filled in from reference TRBV5-5 and TRBJ1-2): DAGVTQSPTHLIKTRGQQVTLRCSPISGHKSVSWYQQVLGQGPQFIFQYYEKEERGRGNFPDRFSARQFPNYSSELNVNALLLGDSALYLCASSLAGTGGRYGYTFGSGTRLTVV.

In its sample, this clonotype was seen a few times. V is TRBV12-3 or TRBV12-4 and J is TRBJ2-7; the D is unclear. This CDR3 comprises 15 residues. Trimming took 0 bases from V and 0 from J, leaving 9 bases between them. Here the CDR3 DNA reads TGTGCCAGCAGTTTAGCGTACAGCAGCTCCTACGAGCAGTACTTC. Translated, it gives CASSLAYSSSYEQYF.

This clonotype showed up just a few times. V usage is TRBV25-1 and J usage is TRBJ1-1; TRBD1 might be the D (5 bases). This CDR3 has 14 amino acids. The germline gives CDR1 MGHDK, CDR2 SYGVNS. Trimming stripped 3 bases from V and 3 bases from J, with 11 bases between. The CDR3 loop reads CASSDVGDYTEAFF. The CDR3, as DNA: TGTGCCAGCAGTGACGTAGGGGACTACACTGAAGCTTTCTTT.

The chain is built from TRBV12-3 or TRBV12-4 and TRBJ2-1; D possibly corresponds to TRBD2 (5 bases). Trimming left V 2 bases short and J 9 bases short, with 14 bases between. This CDR3 is 14 amino acids long. The CDR3 loop reads CASSLRAPRGEQFF. Here the CDR3 DNA reads TGTGCCAGCAGTTTAAGGGCACCCCGGGGTGAGCAGTTCTTC.

Only a few counts were recorded for this clonotype. This chain links TRBV12-3 or TRBV12-4 with TRBJ1-5, with D possibly being TRBD1 (5 bases). Trimming cost V 3 bases and J 6 bases, with 12 bases left between them. This CDR3 has 14 amino acids. In nucleotides, the CDR3 is TGTGCCAGCAGTTTGGGCAGGGCCGGTCAGCCCCAGCATTTT. As protein: CASSLGRAGQPQHF.

The rearrangement joins TRBV4-2 to TRBJ2-6, with 8 bases lining up with TRBD1. Germline-derived CDR1 and CDR2 are LGHNA and YNFKEQ. J lost 0 bases, V lost 6 bases, and 13 bases had no gene match. The CDR3 totals 19 residues. The CDR3 DNA reads as TGTGCCAGCAGACCCGGACAGGGTATGGGGCCCTCTGGGGCCAACGTCCTGACTTTC. Residues: CASRPGQGMGPSGANVLTF.

This clonotype was seen repeatedly, ten times or more. The chain recombines TRBV20-1 with TRBJ1-2; D is possibly TRBD1 (6 bases). This CDR3 contains 15 residues. The germline CDR1 and CDR2 sequences are DFQATT and SNEGSKA (reference sequence). The V end was cut by 0 bases, the J end by 2 bases, with 13 bases between. The CDR3 sequence: CSARDDGGLNYGYTF. As DNA, the CDR3 is TGCAGTGCTAGAGATGATGGGGGCCTCAACTATGGCTACACCTTC.

This clonotype has just a few counts. The chain combines TRBV5-1 with TRBJ2-1; D not resolved. In germline, CDR1 is SGHRS, CDR2 YFSETQ. V lost 1 base, J lost 5 bases, and 10 bases lay in between. This CDR3 contains 14 residues. DNA of the CDR3: TGCGCCAGCAGCTTGAGCGACCTGGACAATGAGCAGTTCTTC. It yields the protein CASSLSDLDNEQFF.

This clonotype was observed at least ten times. This rearrangement joins TRBV12-3 or TRBV12-4 to TRBJ2-7; D is possibly TRBD1 (5 bases). The CDR3 is 12 amino acids. Trimming pared 6 bases from V and 4 bases from J, leaving 10 bases between. The CDR3: CASSLDSYEQYV. In DNA form, the CDR3 reads TGTGCCAGCAGCCTCGACAGTTACGAGCAGTACGTC.

The chain couples TRBV11-2 to TRBJ2-1, with D perhaps being TRBD1 or TRBD2 (5 bases each). This CDR3 is built from 14 residues. V was trimmed by 1 base and J by 7 bases, leaving 11 bases between them. Germline CDR1 reads SGHAT; CDR2 reads FQNNGV. The CDR3 reads CASSLGLGENEQFF. CDR3 in DNA: TGTGCCAGCAGCTTAGGGTTGGGGGAAAATGAGCAGTTCTTC.

This clonotype was found a few times. Its ends do not fully match the called genes, so a read error is possible. This chain connects TRBV10-3 to TRBJ2-1; tentatively, D is TRBD1 (6 bases). Germline CDR1 reads ENHRY; CDR2 reads SYGVKD. CDR3 size: 16 residues. The CDR3 DNA follows: TGTGCCATCAGTGAGCCCCAGGGGTGGTCCTCCAATGAGCAGTTCTTC. The encoded protein is CAISEPQGWSSNEQFF.

This clonotype was recorded many times. The chain employs TRBV6-5 and TRBJ1-1, with D unclear. The germline V gene encodes CDR1 MNHEY and CDR2 SVGAGI. Trimming left V 6 bases short and J 8 bases short, with 16 bases between. CDR3 length: 13 residues. The CDR3 here is CASSRNARGEAFF. Here the CDR3 DNA reads TGTGCCAGCAGCCGGAATGCCAGAGGGGAAGCTTTCTTT.

The chain has TRBV28 and TRBJ1-5; no clear D gene. Germline V gene lookup returns CDR1 MDHEN and CDR2 SYDVKM. This CDR3 spans 15 amino acids. Trimming shortened V by 6 bases and J by 0 bases, and 12 bases separated the two germline ends. The CDR3 DNA reads TGTGCCAGCAGGAAACAGATCAATAGCAATCAGCCCCAGCATTTT. It specifies CASRKQINSNQPQHF.

In its sample, this clonotype was seen many times. CDR3 loop: CASRLHRGRDNEQFF. DNA for the CDR3: TGTGCCAGCAGGCTACACAGGGGGCGCGACAATGAGCAGTTCTTC. The chain couples TRBV12-3 or TRBV12-4 to TRBJ2-1; 9 bases are a match to TRBD1. Trimming cost V 6 bases and J 5 bases; bases outside gene matches: 8. The CDR3 extends over 15 amino acids.

The J gene is TRBJ2-7, the V gene TRBV20-1; D unclear. This CDR3 region has 15 residues. Per germline, CDR1 DFQATT and CDR2 SNEGSKA (reference sequence). The CDR3 loop reads CSGLHPRSGDYEQYV. The CDR3 DNA follows: TGCAGCGGCCTCCACCCCCGATCTGGAGACTACGAGCAGTACGTC.

Here the CDR3 DNA reads TGTGCCAGCAGGGCAGGGGCCTACAATGAGCAGTTCTTC. It is translated as CASRAGAYNEQFF. This chain uses TRBV6-2 or TRBV6-3 with TRBJ2-1, with D perhaps TRBD1 (6 bases). V gave up 6 bases and J gave up 2 bases, with 8 bases separating them. The CDR3 runs to 13 residues. From germline, CDR1 is MNHEY and CDR2 SVGEGT.

At least ten counts were recorded for this clonotype. V is TRBV12-3 or TRBV12-4 and J is TRBJ1-5; D is unresolved. The CDR3 has 14 residues. Trimming shortened V by 7 bases and J by 5 bases, and 15 bases separated the two germline ends. CDR3 in DNA: TGTGCCAGCACCCCTTGGGGTAAGGATCAGCCCCAGCATTTT. It encodes CASTPWGKDQPQHF.

The chain uses TRBV12-5 and TRBJ1-1; TRBD1 matches at 7 bases. The CDR3 loop spans 14 amino acids. Germline CDR1 LGHNT, CDR2 FRNRAP. Germline trimming cut 6 bases from V and 2 bases from J; bases unmatched to any gene: 6. The CDR3 is CASGGDRSNTEAFF. The DNA of the CDR3 is TGTGCTAGTGGGGGGGACAGATCAAACACTGAAGCTTTCTTT.

On this clonotype itself: Possible read error: a much larger clone is one base away. The chain is built from TRBV2 and TRBJ2-5, with 9 bases matching TRBD1. The CDR3 consists of 18 residues. Germline V gene sequence: CDR1 SNHLY, CDR2 FYNNEI. For the CDR3, the DNA is TGTACCAGCAGTCCCACGTTGCTCCGGGACAGGGTGATCGAGACCCAGTACTTC. Encoded protein: CTSSPTLLRDRVIETQYF.

This clonotype was seen at least ten times. The chain has TRBV5-1 and TRBJ1-1; tentatively, D is TRBD1 (5 bases). Germline CDR1 SGHRS, CDR2 YFSETQ. Trimming removed 2 bases from V and 0 bases from J, with 17 bases in between. This CDR3 has 17 amino acids. CDR3 coding DNA: TGCGCCAGCAGCTTCTTTTCTTGGGGGACGGTGAACACTGAAGCTTTCTTT. Translation: CASSFFSWGTVNTEAFF.

This clonotype turned up a few times. The gene calls are TRBV7-2 and TRBJ2-5, with a possible D match to TRBD2 (7 bases). V was pared by 2 bases and J by 3 bases, with 19 bases between. The germline V gene encodes CDR1 SGHTA and CDR2 FQGNSA. The CDR3 contains 17 residues. CDR3 loop: CASSLKGGAKIKETQYF. CDR3 coding DNA: TGTGCCAGCAGCTTAAAGGGGGGGGCTAAAATAAAAGAGACCCAGTACTTC.

This chain links TRBV12-3 or TRBV12-4 with TRBJ1-5; 7 bases are shared with TRBD1. CDR3 length equals 14 residues. V lost 6 bases to trimming and J lost 2 bases; unmatched junction nucleotides: 4. The CDR3, as DNA: TGTGCCAGCAGCGGTGGACAGGGCAATCAGCCCCAGCATTTT. This gives the protein CASSGGQGNQPQHF.

V and J are TRBV12-3 or TRBV12-4 and TRBJ1-4, with D unclear. The CDR3 totals 14 residues. The ends were cut back, 2 bases at V and 4 bases at J, with 8 bases in the middle. The CDR3 sequence is CASSLLPRNEKLFF. CDR3 nucleotide sequence: TGTGCCAGCAGTTTACTACCGCGTAATGAAAAACTGTTTTTT.

The gene calls are TRBV9 and TRBJ2-3, with D perhaps TRBD2 (6 bases). Germline V lookup: CDR1 SGDLS, CDR2 YYNGEE. Trimming took off 0 bases at V and 0 bases at J, with 8 bases between the two ends. This CDR3 contains 15 residues. The CDR3 sequence is CASSVEGRSTDTQYF. The CDR3 DNA follows: TGTGCCAGCAGCGTAGAAGGGAGGAGCACAGATACGCAGTATTTT.